This T cell receptor (beta chain) was sequenced during a study of tumor-infiltrating lymphocytes in primary liver carcinoma. Study as a whole: Samples returned roughly 3.65 to 7.5 million productive TCRbeta reads each. Read depth did not differ significantly between tissue types. Study results and limitations: When set against blood, tumors had a significantly higher top-250-clone fraction (p = 0.039).

V was cut by 6 bases and J by 8 bases, with 13 bases left in between. From germline, CDR1 is MNHEY and CDR2 SVGAGI. This CDR3 has 12 residues. Points on this clonotype: Its antigen remains unidentified.

Scientists recovered RNA and DNA together from approximately 20-30 mg of unsorted bulk tissue. Surgical resection was the treatment these patients received for primary liver carcinoma. Over 80% viable tumor cells were present in every tumor sample. Priming with a constant-region primer yielded TCR beta cDNA from about 500 ng total RNA. It was through three nested multiplex PCR rounds of slightly modified ARM-PCR that TCR beta libraries arose. Researchers ran the first two PCR rounds for roughly 10 cycles each with TRBV1-TRBV30 forward primers and a C-beta reverse primer. TCRdb independently ran MiXCR on the multiplex PCR reads; one entry per CDR3 protein. The repertoire holds 70,000 to 85,000 distinct CDR3 sequences, with 60% to 80% as singletons.

The rearrangement uses TRBV6-5 and TRBJ1-1; D gene uncertain. The sequence derives from a woman aged 55-70 years with primary liver carcinoma and hepatitis B virus infection. The sequencing sample was made of liver tumor tissue from sampling region 4. As for subset: tumor region T4, right-lateral pole. The DNA for the CDR3 is TGTGCCAGCAGATCGCCCGTGACAGAAGCTTTCTTT. Translating gives CASRSPVTEAFF.